These T cell receptor beta chains were read from a single sample in a study of shared clonotypes between healthy human individuals. Assay used: immunoSEQ multiplex PCR; TCRdb lists only in-frame clones, some missing. The sample lists around 2,000,000 clones, about 95% occurring once. The sequencing input was naive CD8+ T cells sorted from blood. These receptor sequences come from a young man in good health. CDR3s include the opening cysteine and the closing phenylalanine or tryptophan. A D gene is named only where the DNA matches it firmly. Not all rows give a size; the values are once, few, many and, for expanded clones, a class.

13	TRBJ1-1	-	-	TRBV30	TGTGCCTGGAGTGTAGGCCCCCGGACTGAAGCTTTCTTT	CAWSVGPRTEAFF
14	TRBJ2-7	-	-	TRBV27	TGTGCCAGCAGTTTATCCCTTAAGCCCTACGAGCAGTACTTC	CASSLSLKPYEQYF
16	TRBJ2-1	-	-	TRBV30	TGTGCCTGGGGGGACCTAACTAGGAGGTCCTACAATGAGCAGTTCTTC	CAWGDLTRRSYNEQFF
14	TRBJ1-1	-	-	TRBV29-1	TGCAGCGTCGGGGGATCCGGGGGGAACACTGAAGCTTTCTTT	CSVGGSGGNTEAFF
13	TRBJ2-1	-	-	TRBV13	TGTGCCAGCAGCTTACGGGAAGGGAATGAGCAGTTCTTC	CASSLREGNEQFF
14	TRBJ1-2	once	-	TRBV30	TGTGCCTGGAGTGTACTCGGGGACGCGAGTGGCTACACCTTC	CAWSVLGDASGYTF
13	TRBJ2-7	-	-	TRBV5-1	TGCGCCAGCAGCTTGGGGAGCCCCTACGAGCAGTACTTC	CASSLGSPYEQYF
14	TRBJ2-3	-	-	TRBV27	TGTGCCAGCAGTTTTGTAGGGGCCGGAGATACGCAGTATTTT	CASSFVGAGDTQYF
14	TRBJ2-1	-	-	TRBV13	TGTGCCAGCAGCTTGGGGCAGGATCATAATGAGCAGTTCTTC	CASSLGQDHNEQFF
18	TRBJ2-3	once	-	TRBV2	TGTGCCAGCAGCACCCCACCGGCAGCATCCCTAGGCACAGATACGCAGTATTTT	CASSTPPAASLGTDTQYF